The sequence of this T cell receptor (beta chain) was determined in a study of graft-versus-host responses after intestinal transplantation. About the study: Uniformly, recipients were administered anti-thymocyte globulin induction with subsequent tacrolimus and steroids for approximately 3 years.

Regarding the study as a whole: Recipient marrow held GvH clones, some first seen in ileum or blood.

Generated by immunoSEQ multiplex PCR, the TCRdb table keeps only in-frame clones and is missing some. The sample holds around 97,000 clones, 80% to 95% seen once. As regards this clone: What it recognizes is unknown.

This CDR3 is 14 amino acids long. V was clipped by 5 bases and J by 7 bases, with 15 bases between them. Germline V lookup: CDR1 LNHDA, CDR2 SQIVND (reference sequence). The chain has TRBV19 and TRBJ2-1, with D tentatively TRBD1 (5 bases). The sample in question was unstimulated CD8+ T cells sorted from spleen or lymph node cells, obtained before intestinal transplant. The sequence derives from a human donor who received an intestinal transplant. DNA of the CDR3: TGTGCCAGTAGTTGGGGCGGCCGGTCGAATGAGCAGTTCTTC. Its protein is CASSWGGRSNEQFF. Drawing the rest from reference TRBV19 and TRBJ2-1, the complete variable domain is DGGITQSPKYLFRKEGQNVTLSCEQNLNHDAMYWYRQDPGQGLRLIYYSQIVNDFQKGDIAEGYSVSREKKESFPLTVTSAQKNPTAFYLCASSWGGRSNEQFFGPGTRLTVL.